Presented here are 18 T cell receptor beta chains from one specimen sequenced in a study of blood T cell repertoires in COVID-19. Data came from immunoSEQ multiplex PCR; TCRdb stores just in-frame clones and leaves some out. The sample includes about 99,000 clones, roughly 89% seen only once; the top ten take approximately 5.1%. Sequences were obtained from peripheral blood. Receptors originate from a human donor in a cohort sampled during active COVID-19.

The rearrangement links TRBV5-6 to TRBJ2-1; TRBD2 aligns across 10 bases. Per the germline V gene, CDR1 is SGHDT and CDR2 is YYEEEE. V gave up 5 bases and J gave up 0 bases; unmatched junction bases: 8. CDR3 size: 17 residues. CDR3 residues: CASRPSGRGVSYNEQFF. DNA of the CDR3: TGTGCCAGCAGACCGAGCGGGAGGGGGGTCTCCTACAATGAGCAGTTCTTC.

The chain links TRBV27 to TRBJ2-1; 7 nucleotides match TRBD1. This CDR3 has 16 amino acids. Trimming took 2 bases from V and 7 from J; bases not matched to a gene: 11. CDR1 MNHEY and CDR2 SMNVEV come from the germline V gene (reference sequence). CDR3 sequence reads: CASSLLPTGTENEQFF. The CDR3 DNA is TGTGCCAGCAGTTTACTCCCAACAGGGACAGAGAATGAGCAGTTCTTC.

This clone was found once. CDR3 loop: CASSFSGSGGYTF. The CDR3 DNA is TGTGCCAGCAGCTTTTCAGGGTCCGGTGGCTACACCTTC. The rearrangement joins TRBV7-9 to TRBJ1-2; D may be TRBD1 (5 bases). This CDR3 comprises 13 residues. Germline V CDR1 and CDR2: SEHNR, FQNEAQ (reference sequence). V dropped 3 bases and J dropped 7 bases, with 12 bases sitting between them.

Here the CDR3 reads CASSPRGTVSLYVSSYNSPLHF. Here the CDR3 DNA reads TGTGCCAGCAGCCCGCGCGGGACTGTTAGCCTTTATGTTAGCTCCTATAATTCACCCCTCCACTTT. The chain uses TRBV3-1 (or the pseudogene TRBV3-2) and TRBJ1-6; a weak D match, TRBD1 (5 bases). Germline CDR1 and CDR2: LGHDT and YNNKEL (reference sequence). The ends were cut back, 4 bases at V and 0 bases at J, with 28 bases in the middle. The length of the CDR3 is 22 residues.

The chain links TRBV3-1 (or the pseudogene TRBV3-2) to TRBJ1-2; D is ambiguous. V was cut by 2 bases and J by 5 bases, with 3 bases left in between. This CDR3 has 11 residues. Germline CDR1 reads LGHDT; CDR2 reads YNNKEL (reference sequence). The chain's CDR3 is CASSQYYGYTF. DNA of the CDR3: TGTGCCAGCAGCCAATATTATGGCTACACCTTC.

This clone was observed a handful of times. V and J are TRBV4-1 and TRBJ2-7, with 8 bases fitting TRBD1. Germline CDR1 and CDR2: MGHRA and YSYEKL. The CDR3 length is 15 residues. V lost 5 bases to trimming and J lost 3 bases; unmatched junction nucleotides: 9. The CDR3 loop reads CASSNPGQGIYEQYF. CDR3 DNA sequence: TGCGCCAGCAGCAACCCCGGACAGGGAATCTACGAGCAGTACTTC.

This chain joins TRBV19 and TRBJ1-5; perhaps TRBD1 as D (6 bases). The CDR3 length is 16 residues. V was pared by 4 bases and J by 6 bases, with 19 bases between. Germline V gene lookup returns CDR1 LNHDA and CDR2 SQIVND (reference sequence). CDR3 sequence (DNA): TGTGCCAGTAGTAGCGCCACAGGGAGGGTAGGTCAGCCCCAGCATTTT. It encodes CASSSATGRVGQPQHF.

The count of this clone is one. The DNA for the CDR3 is TGTGCCCTACAGGGGGGCGCTAACTATGGCTACACCTTC. Its translation: CALQGGANYGYTF. The V call is TRBV28, the J call TRBJ1-2; 8 bases map to TRBD1. In germline, CDR1 is MDHEN, CDR2 SYDVKM. With V trimmed by 11 bases and J by 0 bases, 5 bases remained unmatched. The CDR3 length is 13 residues.

The chain uses TRBV7-2 and TRBJ1-2; TRBD1 aligns across 11 bases. Per germline, CDR1 SGHTA and CDR2 FQGNSA. The CDR3 consists of 14 residues. Trimming took 2 bases from V and 7 from J; bases not matched to a gene: 3. This CDR3 reads CASSLRDRGSGYTF. CDR3 coding DNA: TGTGCCAGCAGCTTAAGGGACAGGGGGTCTGGCTACACCTTC.

This clone was seen once. J is TRBJ2-1 and V is TRBV19; 9 nucleotides line up with TRBD2. CDR1 is LNHDA and CDR2 is SQIVND in the germline V gene (reference sequence). The junction had 17 bases not matched to a gene; V was cut back by 5 bases and J by 6 bases. CDR3 length equals 18 residues. The CDR3 sequence is CASSPRRSGRPPSNEQFF. Here the CDR3 DNA reads TGTGCCAGTAGTCCCCGTCGTAGCGGGAGACCCCCCAGCAATGAGCAGTTCTTC. Complete variable domain (other parts from reference TRBV19 and TRBJ2-1): DGGITQSPKYLFRKEGQNVTLSCEQNLNHDAMYWYRQDPGQGLRLIYYSQIVNDFQKGDIAEGYSVSREKKESFPLTVTSAQKNPTAFYLCASSPRRSGRPPSNEQFFGPGTRLTVL.

The chain recombines TRBV24-1 with TRBJ2-3; 8 bases are a match to TRBD1. The junction had 10 bases not matched to a gene; V was cut back by 4 bases and J by 2 bases. Germline V gene lookup returns CDR1 KGHDR and CDR2 SFDVKD. The CDR3 consists of 17 residues. The chain's CDR3 is CATSDSGRGPFTDTQYF. For the CDR3, the DNA is TGTGCCACCAGTGACTCCGGCAGGGGGCCTTTCACAGATACGCAGTATTTT.

The chain uses TRBV5-5 and TRBJ2-6; 8 bases agree with TRBD1. The length of the CDR3 is 19 residues. V was pared by 3 bases and J by 4 bases, with 15 bases of the junction left unmatched. Germline V gene data show CDR1 as SGHKS and CDR2 as YYEKEE (reference sequence). The CDR3 bases are TGTGCCAGCAGCTCTGACAGGGGCCCGACCCGACCGGGGGCCAACGTCCTGACTTTC. Translating it yields CASSSDRGPTRPGANVLTF.

The chain links TRBV29-1 to TRBJ1-2, with unresolved D. V was clipped by 0 bases and J by 8 bases, with 13 bases between them. CDR3 length: 13 residues. Germline CDR1 is SQVTM and CDR2 is ANQGSEA. CDR3 DNA sequence: TGCAGCGTTGAAGATCGGGGAGTGGTGGGCTACACCTTC. Translation gives CSVEDRGVVGYTF.

V is TRBV4-2 and J is TRBJ1-4; D unresolved. From germline, CDR1 is LGHNA and CDR2 YNFKEQ. The CDR3 loop spans 17 amino acids. Between the trimmed V and J ends, which lost 0 bases and 3 bases, there was a span of 14 bases. The CDR3 spells CASSQDRRSSANEKLFF. The CDR3 DNA sequence: TGTGCCAGCAGCCAAGATCGGAGGTCATCGGCTAATGAAAAACTGTTTTTT.

This rearrangement joins TRBV6-4 to TRBJ2-3, with D possibly being TRBD2 (5 bases). V lost 0 bases and J lost 6, with 13 bases in between. The germline CDR1 and CDR2 sequences are MRHNA and SNTAGT. The CDR3 sequence is 15 residues long. In nucleotides, the CDR3 is TGTGCCAGCAGTGACTCGATTAGTGGGGAGGATACGCAGTATTTT. Protein product: CASSDSISGEDTQYF.

The chain couples TRBV12-5 to TRBJ2-1, with TRBD2 matching 14 bases. V was clipped by 5 bases and J by 10 bases; unmatched bases: 7. This CDR3 is built from 15 residues. The germline V gene has CDR1 LGHNT and CDR2 FRNRAP. CDR3: CASGPGLAGVGEQFF. DNA for the CDR3: TGTGCTAGTGGTCCGGGACTAGCGGGAGTCGGGGAGCAGTTCTTC.

The V and J genes are TRBV6-5 and TRBJ1-2; 8 bases map to TRBD1. The V segment lost 6 bases and the J segment 4 bases; nucleotides outside the gene matches: 7. CDR3 size: 14 residues. Germline CDR1 reads MNHEY; CDR2 reads SVGAGI. This CDR3 reads CASSYRDRSYGYTF. DNA of the CDR3: TGTGCCAGCAGCTACAGGGACAGGTCCTATGGCTACACCTTC.

The chain's CDR3 is CASSPGQGAFGYTF. Here the CDR3 DNA reads TGTGCCAGCAGCCCGGGACAGGGGGCTTTTGGCTACACCTTC. This chain uses TRBV9 with TRBJ1-2, with TRBD1 matching over 12 bases. Per germline, CDR1 SGDLS and CDR2 YYNGEE. V was clipped by 4 bases and J by 7 bases; unmatched bases: 5. The CDR3 consists of 14 residues. The complete variable domain, with remaining parts taken from reference TRBV9 and TRBJ1-2, reads DSGVTQTPKHLITATGQRVTLRCSPRSGDLSVYWYQQSLDQGLQFLIQYYNGEERAKGNILERFSAQQFPDLHSELNLSSLELGDSALYFCASSPGQGAFGYTFGSGTRLTVV.